This T cell receptor (beta chain) was recovered during a study of response to subunit inactivated influenza vaccine. This clonotype was recorded a few times. TCRdb used MiXCR to reprocess the RT-PCR reads, holding one entry per CDR3 protein. This table has about 570,000 distinct CDR3 sequences, approximately 10% appearing once. The CDR3 covers 16 residues. The V and J ends lost 5 bases and 4 bases respectively, with 15 bases between them. The germline V gene encodes CDR1 MNHEY and CDR2 SMNVEV (reference sequence). In addition, the sample was reused for a study of T cells expressing NK-cell markers. That work states: Generation of TCR beta cDNA was performed by 5'RACE template switching incorporating UMIs. Within the sequenced cohort of eight donors, seven exhibited HCMV seropositivity and one was seronegative.

The chain has TRBV27 and TRBJ2-6; D might be TRBD1 (5 bases). The receptor comes from a man aged 50 to 60 who received an inactivated influenza vaccine. This specimen consisted of PBMCs from blood, obtained on the day of vaccination. CDR3: CASSLTVGRGANVLTF. DNA of the CDR3: TGTGCCAGCAGTCTTACAGTGGGGCGAGGGGCCAACGTCCTGACTTTC.